Listed below are T cell receptor beta chains from one sample, sequenced in a study of blood T cell repertoires in COVID-19. Profiling relied on immunoSEQ multiplex PCR, and the TCRdb table lists in-frame clones only, not all of them. The table lists about 410,000 clones, approximately 89% of them singletons. The sequencing sample was made of peripheral blood. The receptor source for this set is a middle-aged woman with COVID-19, enrolled during active disease. CDR3s include the opening cysteine and the closing phenylalanine or tryptophan. Fields, in order: V gene, D gene, J gene, clone size, CDR3 protein, CDR3 DNA. A D gene is named only where the DNA matches it firmly. Not every row has a clone size; where given, it reads once, few, many or a size class.

v_gene: TRBV5-4
d_gene: .
j_gene: TRBJ1-5
abundance: .
CDR3aa: CASSLDRAHQPQHF
CDR3nt: TGTGCCAGCAGCTTGGACAGGGCCCATCAGCCCCAGCATTTT

v_gene: TRBV5-4
d_gene: .
j_gene: TRBJ1-6
abundance: .
CDR3aa: CASSLDSNSPLHF
CDR3nt: TGTGCCAGCAGCTTGGATAGCAATTCACCCCTCCACTTT

v_gene: TRBV11-3
d_gene: .
j_gene: TRBJ2-7
abundance: .
CDR3aa: CASSPPGAAYEQYF
CDR3nt: TGTGCCAGCAGCCCACCAGGGGCCGCCTACGAGCAGTACTTC

v_gene: TRBV20-1
d_gene: .
j_gene: TRBJ2-1
abundance: .
CDR3aa: CSASRLYNEQFF
CDR3nt: TGCAGTGCTAGTAGACTTTACAATGAGCAGTTCTTC

v_gene: TRBV7-6
d_gene: .
j_gene: TRBJ2-7
abundance: .
CDR3aa: CASSSPGYEQYF
CDR3nt: TGTGCCAGCAGCTCCCCAGGGTACGAGCAGTACTTC

v_gene: TRBV4-1
d_gene: .
j_gene: TRBJ1-1
abundance: .
CDR3aa: CASSQAGRQDDTEAFF
CDR3nt: TGCGCCAGCAGCCAAGCGGGGCGACAGGACGACACTGAAGCTTTCTTT

v_gene: TRBV9
d_gene: .
j_gene: TRBJ2-3
abundance: .
CDR3aa: CASSPPAAGISTDTQYF
CDR3nt: TGTGCCAGCAGCCCCCCGGCCGCCGGGATTAGCACAGATACGCAGTATTTT

v_gene: TRBV11-2
d_gene: TRBD2
j_gene: TRBJ2-2
abundance: .
CDR3aa: CASSLWLAGAANTGELFF
CDR3nt: TGTGCCAGCAGCTTATGGCTAGCGGGGGCCGCGAACACCGGGGAGCTGTTTTTT

v_gene: TRBV28
d_gene: .
j_gene: TRBJ1-5
abundance: few
CDR3aa: CASSLDSNQPQHF
CDR3nt: TGTGCCAGCAGTTTGGACAGTAATCAGCCCCAGCATTTT

v_gene: TRBV4-3
d_gene: TRBD2
j_gene: TRBJ2-7
abundance: .
CDR3aa: CASSQDQQGLTYEQYF
CDR3nt: TGCGCCAGCAGCCAAGATCAGCAGGGACTAACCTACGAGCAGTACTTC

v_gene: TRBV29-1
d_gene: .
j_gene: TRBJ1-2
abundance: few
CDR3aa: CSGTQGVDGYTF
CDR3nt: TGCAGCGGAACACAGGGAGTCGATGGCTACACCTTC

v_gene: TRBV19
d_gene: .
j_gene: TRBJ1-1
abundance: few
CDR3aa: CASSWSGNTEAFF
CDR3nt: TGTGCCAGTAGTTGGTCGGGGAACACTGAAGCTTTCTTT

v_gene: TRBV5-6
d_gene: TRBD1
j_gene: TRBJ2-1
abundance: .
CDR3aa: CASSRVDREVYEQFF
CDR3nt: TGTGCCAGCAGCCGTGTAGACAGGGAAGTCTATGAGCAGTTCTTC

v_gene: TRBV28
d_gene: .
j_gene: TRBJ1-2
abundance: .
CDR3aa: CASQTDVGYGYTF
CDR3nt: TGTGCCAGCCAGACAGACGTAGGCTATGGCTACACCTTC

v_gene: TRBV18
d_gene: TRBD1
j_gene: TRBJ1-1
abundance: .
CDR3aa: CASSPLGQGGEAFF
CDR3nt: TGTGCCAGCTCACCACTGGGACAGGGGGGTGAAGCTTTCTTT

v_gene: TRBV5-1
d_gene: .
j_gene: TRBJ1-2
abundance: few
CDR3aa: CASSLTGLGFVRGYTF
CDR3nt: TGCGCCAGCAGCTTGACAGGGTTGGGTTTCGTACGTGGCTACACCTTC

v_gene: TRBV19
d_gene: .
j_gene: TRBJ1-4
abundance: .
CDR3aa: CASSPLGGKLFF
CDR3nt: TGTGCCAGTAGTCCCCTGGGAGGAAAACTGTTTTTT

v_gene: TRBV7-9
d_gene: TRBD1
j_gene: TRBJ2-7
abundance: few
CDR3aa: CASSSRAGTGAYEQYF
CDR3nt: TGTGCCAGCAGCTCCAGGGCTGGGACAGGGGCCTACGAGCAGTACTTC

v_gene: TRBV7-8
d_gene: .
j_gene: TRBJ1-5
abundance: .
CDR3aa: CASSPWVSRGSNQPQHF
CDR3nt: TGTGCCAGCAGCCCTTGGGTCTCCAGGGGTAGCAATCAGCCCCAGCATTTT

v_gene: TRBV7-9
d_gene: TRBD2
j_gene: TRBJ2-7
abundance: .
CDR3aa: CASSDGLAGAREQYF
CDR3nt: TGTGCCAGCAGCGACGGACTAGCGGGAGCTCGGGAGCAGTACTTC

v_gene: TRBV19
d_gene: .
j_gene: TRBJ1-1
abundance: once
CDR3aa: CASRPGLSWGTEAFF
CDR3nt: TGTGCCAGTAGGCCAGGACTTTCCTGGGGCACTGAAGCTTTCTTT

v_gene: TRBV15
d_gene: .
j_gene: TRBJ1-1
abundance: .
CDR3aa: CARGWSFF
CDR3nt: TGTGCCCGAGGCTGGTCTTTCTTT

v_gene: TRBV2
d_gene: .
j_gene: TRBJ1-1
abundance: .
CDR3aa: CASSPKVRLNTEAFF
CDR3nt: TGTGCCAGCAGTCCTAAGGTGCGGTTGAACACTGAAGCTTTCTTT

v_gene: TRBV5-1
d_gene: .
j_gene: TRBJ1-4
abundance: .
CDR3aa: CASSLTATNEKLFF
CDR3nt: TGCGCCAGCAGCTTGACAGCAACTAATGAAAAACTGTTTTTT

v_gene: TRBV18
d_gene: TRBD1
j_gene: TRBJ2-2
abundance: .
CDR3aa: CASSPNAGQGIYPGELFF
CDR3nt: TGTGCCAGCTCACCAAACGCGGGACAGGGGATATACCCCGGGGAGCTGTTTTTT

v_gene: TRBV6-1
d_gene: .
j_gene: TRBJ1-2
abundance: .
CDR3aa: CASSEGGRGGYTF
CDR3nt: TGTGCCAGCAGTGAAGGGGGTCGGGGAGGCTACACCTTC

v_gene: TRBV28
d_gene: .
j_gene: TRBJ1-2
abundance: once
CDR3aa: CASSTWTFYGYTF
CDR3nt: TGTGCCAGCAGTACATGGACATTTTATGGCTACACCTTC

v_gene: TRBV4-3
d_gene: .
j_gene: TRBJ2-5
abundance: .
CDR3aa: CASSQEGHQGIQYF
CDR3nt: TGCGCCAGCAGCCAAGAAGGCCATCAGGGGATCCAGTACTTC

v_gene: TRBV7-9
d_gene: TRBD1
j_gene: TRBJ1-6
abundance: .
CDR3aa: CASSNGQGYSPLHF
CDR3nt: TGTGCCAGCAGCAATGGACAGGGCTATTCACCCCTCCACTTT

v_gene: TRBV28
d_gene: TRBD1
j_gene: TRBJ1-1
abundance: .
CDR3aa: CASSLRTGTLLEAFF
CDR3nt: TGTGCCAGCAGTCTTCGGACAGGCACTCTGCTTGAAGCTTTCTTT

v_gene: TRBV5-4
d_gene: .
j_gene: TRBJ2-3
abundance: .
CDR3aa: CASSLEHSDTQYF
CDR3nt: TGTGCCAGCAGCTTAGAGCACTCAGATACGCAGTATTTT

v_gene: TRBV14
d_gene: .
j_gene: TRBJ1-1
abundance: .
CDR3aa: CASGPNGAGAKAFF
CDR3nt: TGTGCCAGCGGACCCAACGGGGCAGGGGCGAAAGCTTTCTTT

v_gene: TRBV7-3
d_gene: .
j_gene: TRBJ2-7
abundance: .
CDR3aa: CASSPGFGGEQYF
CDR3nt: TGTGCCAGCAGTCCGGGGTTCGGAGGCGAGCAGTACTTC

v_gene: TRBV19
d_gene: TRBD1
j_gene: TRBJ1-1
abundance: .
CDR3aa: CASSIQQGGEAFF
CDR3nt: TGTGCCAGTAGTATCCAACAGGGGGGGGAAGCTTTCTTT

v_gene: TRBV6-2/TRBV6-3
d_gene: .
j_gene: TRBJ1-4
abundance: .
CDR3aa: CASSYSMENEKLFF
CDR3nt: TGTGCCAGCAGTTACTCTATGGAGAATGAAAAACTGTTTTTT

v_gene: TRBV2
d_gene: TRBD1
j_gene: TRBJ1-5
abundance: .
CDR3aa: CASSLTGGQGQPQHF
CDR3nt: TGTGCCAGCAGTTTGACAGGGGGCCAGGGGCAGCCCCAGCATTTT

v_gene: TRBV4-2
d_gene: TRBD1
j_gene: TRBJ1-5
abundance: .
CDR3aa: CASRESDRDYQPQHF
CDR3nt: TGTGCCAGCAGGGAGTCGGACAGGGATTATCAGCCCCAGCATTTT

v_gene: TRBV6-5
d_gene: TRBD1
j_gene: TRBJ2-7
abundance: .
CDR3aa: CASSYPTGNGYEQYF
CDR3nt: TGTGCCAGCAGTTACCCGACAGGGAATGGCTACGAGCAGTACTTC

v_gene: TRBV11-2
d_gene: .
j_gene: TRBJ1-4
abundance: .
CDR3aa: CASSLNTGGEKLFF
CDR3nt: TGTGCCAGCAGCTTAAATACAGGCGGCGAAAAACTGTTTTTT

v_gene: TRBV15
d_gene: .
j_gene: TRBJ1-1
abundance: .
CDR3aa: CATSRGRGQSENTEAFF
CDR3nt: TGTGCCACCAGCAGAGGTAGGGGTCAAAGTGAGAACACTGAAGCTTTCTTT

v_gene: TRBV18
d_gene: TRBD1
j_gene: TRBJ2-3
abundance: .
CDR3aa: CASSPPNRGDADTQYF
CDR3nt: TGTGCCAGCTCACCACCGAACAGGGGCGACGCAGATACGCAGTATTTT

v_gene: TRBV7-2
d_gene: TRBD2
j_gene: TRBJ2-1
abundance: .
CDR3aa: CASSLRLAGYSYNEQFF
CDR3nt: TGTGCCAGCAGCCTGCGACTAGCGGGGTACTCCTACAATGAGCAGTTCTTC

v_gene: TRBV7-9
d_gene: TRBD1
j_gene: TRBJ1-5
abundance: .
CDR3aa: CASSPLEDRGFLQPQHF
CDR3nt: TGTGCCAGCAGCCCACTGGAGGACAGGGGCTTTCTTCAGCCCCAGCATTTT

v_gene: TRBV30
d_gene: TRBD2
j_gene: TRBJ2-3
abundance: .
CDR3aa: CARTSGRATDTQYF
CDR3nt: TGTGCCCGCACTAGTGGGAGGGCAACAGATACGCAGTATTTT

v_gene: TRBV10-1
d_gene: .
j_gene: TRBJ1-1
abundance: .
CDR3aa: CASRGQPNTEAFF
CDR3nt: TGCGCCAGCAGAGGACAGCCTAACACTGAAGCTTTCTTT

v_gene: TRBV28
d_gene: .
j_gene: TRBJ2-7
abundance: .
CDR3aa: CASSLWATGAYEQYF
CDR3nt: TGTGCCAGCAGTTTATGGGCGACAGGAGCATACGAGCAGTACTTC

v_gene: TRBV24-1
d_gene: TRBD1
j_gene: TRBJ2-2
abundance: .
CDR3aa: CATSDPRGQLNTGELFF
CDR3nt: TGTGCCACCAGTGACCCTAGGGGACAGCTGAACACCGGGGAGCTGTTTTTT